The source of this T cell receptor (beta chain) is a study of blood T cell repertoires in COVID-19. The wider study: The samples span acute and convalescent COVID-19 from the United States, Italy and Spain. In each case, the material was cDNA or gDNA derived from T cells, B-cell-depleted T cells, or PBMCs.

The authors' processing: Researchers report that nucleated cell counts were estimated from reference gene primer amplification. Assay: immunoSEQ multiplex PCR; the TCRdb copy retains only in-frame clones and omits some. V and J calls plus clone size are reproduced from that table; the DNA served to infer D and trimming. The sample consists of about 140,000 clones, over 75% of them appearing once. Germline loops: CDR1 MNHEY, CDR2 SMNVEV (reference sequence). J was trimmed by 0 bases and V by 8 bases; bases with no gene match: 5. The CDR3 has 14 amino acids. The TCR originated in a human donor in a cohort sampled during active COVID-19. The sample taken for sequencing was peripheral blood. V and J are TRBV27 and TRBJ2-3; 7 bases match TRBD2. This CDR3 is CASRLAASTDTQYF. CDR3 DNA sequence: TGTGCCAGCCGGCTAGCGGCTAGCACAGATACGCAGTATTTT.